This T cell receptor (beta chain) was captured by sequencing in a study of T cell changes during pregnancy in multiple sclerosis. The CDR3 has 16 residues. Deletions cut 0 bases from V and 3 bases from J, with 15 bases between. Germline lookup yields CDR1 MNHEY and CDR2 SVGAGI. The assay was immunoSEQ multiplex PCR, and TCRdb's table has in-frame clones only and misses some. Found here are over 45,000 clones, about 92% of them singletons; the top ten hold roughly 0.91%. The source is a female donor in good health, enrolled as a control in a pregnancy study. The sequenced sample was CD4+ T cells from peripheral blood mononuclear cells, obtained in the second trimester of pregnancy. V and J are TRBV6-5 and TRBJ2-7, with D possibly TRBD1 on 6 matching bases. CDR3 DNA sequence: TGTGCCAGCAGTTACTCTAGACCCAGGGGTGGCTACGAGCAGTACTTC. As protein: CASSYSRPRGGYEQYF.